This T cell receptor beta chain emerged from a study of blood T cell repertoires in COVID-19. Whole-study context: Samples of COVID-19 (acute and convalescent) were obtained from the United States, Italy and Spain. T cells, B-cell-depleted T cells, or PBMCs provided the cDNA or gDNA that served as material.

Original analysis: Amplifying reference gene primers gave estimates of nucleated cell counts. Only in-frame clones appear in the TCRdb table, and some are missing; sequencing was by immunoSEQ multiplex PCR. D and trimming were read from the DNA, whereas the V and J calls and clone size are those reported in that table. The sample has 150,000 to 200,000 clones, 80% to 90% seen once. Germline V gives CDR1 SGHVS, CDR2 FNYEAQ. The CDR3 runs to 16 residues. V was cut by 5 bases and J by 0 bases, with 14 bases left in between. The rearrangement links TRBV7-6 to TRBJ1-3, with TRBD1 as a possible D gene (6 bases). Sequenced input: peripheral blood. This clonotype was obtained from a man in his sixties with acute or convalescent COVID-19. DNA of the CDR3: TGTGCCAGCAGCCTAACGGGGGGCCCCTCTGGAAACACCATATATTTT. As protein: CASSLTGGPSGNTIYF.